This T cell receptor beta chain was sequenced for a study of blood T cell repertoires in COVID-19. Study information: Italy, Spain and the United States were the sources of the convalescent and acute COVID-19 samples. In each case, the material was cDNA or gDNA derived from T cells, B-cell-depleted T cells, or PBMCs.

The CDR3 has 15 residues. CDR1 is MGHDK, CDR2 SYGVNS, per germline. Trimming at V came to 6 bases and at J to 4 bases, leaving 8 bases not matched to a gene. In the original analysis: From reference gene primer amplification, estimates of nucleated cell counts were derived. Method: immunoSEQ multiplex PCR; TCRdb's copy keeps in-frame clones and lacks some. V, J and clone size were drawn from that table, and D and trimming were deduced from the DNA. This sample has roughly 50,000 clones, with roughly nine tenths found just once. V is TRBV25-1 and J is TRBJ2-2, with TRBD2 matching 7 bases. The sequencing input was peripheral blood. This TCR came from a woman aged 55-69 years with active or convalescent COVID-19. CDR3 sequence: CASRPAPGGTGELFF. CDR3 nucleotide sequence: TGTGCCAGCAGACCGGCTCCGGGGGGCACCGGGGAGCTGTTTTTT. The full variable domain, its missing parts supplied by reference TRBV25-1 and TRBJ2-2, is EADIYQTPRYLVIGTGKKITLECSQTMGHDKMYWYQQDPGMELHLIHYSYGVNSTEKGDLSSESTVSRIRTEHFPLTLESARPSHTSQYLCASRPAPGGTGELFFGEGSRLTVL.